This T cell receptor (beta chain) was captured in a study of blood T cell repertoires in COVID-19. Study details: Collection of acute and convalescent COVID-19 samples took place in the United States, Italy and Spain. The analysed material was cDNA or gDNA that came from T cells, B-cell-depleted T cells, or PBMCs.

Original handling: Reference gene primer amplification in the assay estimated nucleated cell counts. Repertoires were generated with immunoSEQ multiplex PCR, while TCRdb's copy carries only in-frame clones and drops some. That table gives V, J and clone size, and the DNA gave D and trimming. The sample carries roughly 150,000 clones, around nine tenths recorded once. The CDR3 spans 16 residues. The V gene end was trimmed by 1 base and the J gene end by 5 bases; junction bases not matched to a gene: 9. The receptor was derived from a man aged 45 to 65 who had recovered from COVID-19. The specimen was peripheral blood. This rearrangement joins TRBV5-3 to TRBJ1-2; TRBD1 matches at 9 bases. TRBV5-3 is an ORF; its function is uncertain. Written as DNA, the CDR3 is TGTGCCAGAAGCTTGCTTGGCACAGGGGGCCTGTATGGCTACACCTTC. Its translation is CARSLLGTGGLYGYTF.